The 8 T cell receptor beta chains below were found in one sample sequenced in a study of blood T cell repertoires in COVID-19. Sequencing used immunoSEQ multiplex PCR; TCRdb keeps in-frame clones, though not all of them. This table has about 270,000 clones, 70% to 90% appearing once. The specimen was PBMCs or T cells enriched from blood (not recorded which). The receptors derive from a middle-aged woman with acute COVID-19.

The rearrangement uses TRBV7-2 and TRBJ2-1; 8 nucleotides line up with TRBD2. The trim removed 4 bases at V and 5 bases at J, leaving 13 bases unmatched. The CDR3 runs to 17 residues. Germline loops: CDR1 SGHTA, CDR2 FQGNSA. This CDR3 reads CASSSQGSLAGNNEQFF. DNA for the CDR3: TGTGCCAGCAGCTCGCAAGGGAGCCTAGCGGGTAACAATGAGCAGTTCTTC.

The V gene is TRBV28, the J gene TRBJ1-6, with D possibly TRBD1 on 5 matching bases. Germline V gene sequence: CDR1 MDHEN, CDR2 SYDVKM. Deletions cut 5 bases from V and 5 bases from J, with 13 bases between. The CDR3 has 15 residues. The CDR3 bases are TGTGCCAGCAGTACCCCAGGAGGGGATAATTCACCCCTCCACTTT. It is translated as CASSTPGGDNSPLHF.

The rearrangement joins TRBV5-6 to TRBJ2-3; D not resolved. The CDR3 covers 14 residues. The germline V and J ends were trimmed by 2 bases and 0 bases, with 7 bases remaining between them. Germline V gene sequence: CDR1 SGHDT, CDR2 YYEEEE. CDR3 DNA: TGTGCCAGCAGCTTAGCCGAGAGCACAGATACGCAGTATTTT. Protein: CASSLAESTDTQYF.

The rearrangement uses TRBV20-1 and TRBJ1-2; no firm D call. CDR3 length: 13 amino acids. In germline, CDR1 is DFQATT, CDR2 SNEGSKA (reference sequence). Trimming removed 3 bases at V and 8 bases at J, with 16 bases between. The CDR3 DNA is TGCAGTGCTAGTGGAGAGCCTTGGTTGGGCTACACCTTC. It codes for CSASGEPWLGYTF.

The gene calls are TRBV21-1 and TRBJ1-1; TRBD1, as called in the table, went unchecked against the DNA. TRBV21-1 is flagged as a pseudogene. The CDR3 is 20 amino acids. CDR3 sequence (DNA): TGTGCCAGCAGCAAAGCAGGGATGCAAGAGGGGGCCTCCATGAACACTGAAGCTTTCTTT. Its protein is CASSKAGMQEGASMNTEAFF.

J is TRBJ1-6 and V is TRBV5-1; 7 bases are a match to TRBD1. Germline assignment: CDR1 SGHRS and CDR2 YFSETQ. V was clipped by 0 bases and J by 7 bases; unmatched bases: 7. The CDR3 has 16 residues. The CDR3 DNA reads TGCGCCAGCAGCTTGGCAGGACAGGTTTACAATTCACCCCTCCACTTT. Translation gives CASSLAGQVYNSPLHF.

The chain joins TRBV5-4 to TRBJ2-2; no definite D call. This CDR3 region has 13 residues. CDR1 is SGHNT and CDR2 is YYREEE in the germline V gene (reference sequence). Trimming removed 0 bases from V and 4 bases from J, with 4 bases in between. The CDR3 nucleotides read TGTGCCAGCAGCTTGGGGCCCACCGGGGAGCTGTTTTTT. This encodes CASSLGPTGELFF. The whole variable domain, remainder taken from reference TRBV5-4 and TRBJ2-2, is ETGVTQSPTHLIKTRGQQVTLRCSSQSGHNTVSWYQQALGQGPQFIFQYYREEENGRGNFPPRFSGLQFPNYSSELNVNALELDDSALYLCASSLGPTGELFFGEGSRLTVL.

The rearrangement joins TRBV29-1 to TRBJ2-2, with D unclear. CDR3 length: 13 amino acids. V lost 4 bases to trimming and J lost 1 base, with 7 bases between them. Germline V gene data show CDR1 as SQVTM and CDR2 as ANQGSEA. In DNA form, the CDR3 reads TGCAGCGTTGGTCAGATGAACACCGGGGAGCTGTTTTTT. It encodes CSVGQMNTGELFF.